This T cell receptor (beta chain) derives from a study of blood T cells in healthy people across ages. Study findings and constraints: Estimates drawn from one million T cells were deemed to understate diversity.

Note on this clonotype: No antigen is known for it.

The CDR3 extends over 16 amino acids. CDR1 is PRHDT and CDR2 is FYEKMQ in the germline V gene (reference sequence). Primers used in a second PCR of roughly 7 to 11 cycles were a sample-barcoded 5' primer and a J-beta primer mix. MiXCR, run by TCRdb on the 5' RACE reads, gives a single entry per CDR3 protein. The sample yields more than 550,000 distinct CDR3 sequences, 22% seen once. The chain couples TRBV13 to TRBJ2-5; 10 bases align to TRBD2. Matching the DNA end better, TRBJ2-7 makes the J call doubtful. The receptor was isolated from a man aged 70-80 years in good health. Specimen: blood. The CDR3 reads CASSSIAGGRSYEQYF. The CDR3 DNA is TGTGCCAGCAGCTCAATAGCGGGAGGACGGTCCTACGAGCAGTACTTC.